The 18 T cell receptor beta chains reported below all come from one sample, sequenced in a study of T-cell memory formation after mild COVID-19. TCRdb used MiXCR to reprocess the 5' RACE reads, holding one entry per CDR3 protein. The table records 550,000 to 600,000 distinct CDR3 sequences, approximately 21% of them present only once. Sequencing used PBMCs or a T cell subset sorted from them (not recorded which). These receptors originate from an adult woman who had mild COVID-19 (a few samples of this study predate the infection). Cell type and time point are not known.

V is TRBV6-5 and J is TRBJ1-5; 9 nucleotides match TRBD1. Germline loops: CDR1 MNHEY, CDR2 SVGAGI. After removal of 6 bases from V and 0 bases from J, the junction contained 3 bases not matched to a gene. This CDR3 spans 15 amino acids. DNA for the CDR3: TGTGCCAGCAGAAGGACAGGGGATAGCAATCAGCCCCAGCATTTT. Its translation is CASRRTGDSNQPQHF.

CDR3 in DNA: TGCGCCAGCAGCTTGGATACCCTAGCGGGGCCCTACAATGAGCAGTTCTTC. This codes for CASSLDTLAGPYNEQFF. The V call is TRBV5-1, the J call TRBJ2-1, with 9 bases fitting TRBD2. With 0 bases clipped from V and 2 bases from J, the junction kept 6 bases outside the gene matches. Germline values: CDR1 SGHRS, CDR2 YFSETQ. The CDR3 consists of 17 residues.

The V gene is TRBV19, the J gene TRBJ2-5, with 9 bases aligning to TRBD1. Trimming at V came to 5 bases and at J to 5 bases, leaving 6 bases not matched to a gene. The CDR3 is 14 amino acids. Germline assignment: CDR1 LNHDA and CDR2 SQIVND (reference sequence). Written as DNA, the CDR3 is TGTGCCAGTAGTGGAACAGGGGGCTGGGAGACCCAGTACTTC. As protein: CASSGTGGWETQYF.

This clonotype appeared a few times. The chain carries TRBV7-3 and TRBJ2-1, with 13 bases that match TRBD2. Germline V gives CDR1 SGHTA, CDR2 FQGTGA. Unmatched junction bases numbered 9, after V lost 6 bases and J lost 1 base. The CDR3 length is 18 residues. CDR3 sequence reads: CASRTSGRQTGSYNEQFF. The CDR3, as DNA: TGTGCCAGCAGGACTAGCGGGAGGCAAACCGGGTCCTACAATGAGCAGTTCTTC.

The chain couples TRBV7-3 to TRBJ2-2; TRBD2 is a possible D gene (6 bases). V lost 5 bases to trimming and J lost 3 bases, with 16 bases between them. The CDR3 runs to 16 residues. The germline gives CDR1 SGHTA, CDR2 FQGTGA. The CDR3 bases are TGTGCCAGCAGCCCCCGTGGGGGGAGTTACACCGGGGAGCTGTTTTTT. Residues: CASSPRGGSYTGELFF. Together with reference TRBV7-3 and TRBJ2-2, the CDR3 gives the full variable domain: GAGVSQTPSNKVTEKGKYVELRCDPISGHTALYWYRQSLGQGPEFLIYFQGTGAADDSGLPNDRFFAVRPEGSVSTLKIQRTERGDSAVYLCASSPRGGSYTGELFFGEGSRLTVL.

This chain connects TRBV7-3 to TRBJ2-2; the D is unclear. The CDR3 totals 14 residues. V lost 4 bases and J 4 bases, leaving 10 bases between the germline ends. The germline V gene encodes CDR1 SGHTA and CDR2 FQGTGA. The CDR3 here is CASSSIGGTGELFF. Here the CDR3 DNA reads TGTGCCAGCAGCTCCATCGGCGGCACCGGGGAGCTGTTTTTT.

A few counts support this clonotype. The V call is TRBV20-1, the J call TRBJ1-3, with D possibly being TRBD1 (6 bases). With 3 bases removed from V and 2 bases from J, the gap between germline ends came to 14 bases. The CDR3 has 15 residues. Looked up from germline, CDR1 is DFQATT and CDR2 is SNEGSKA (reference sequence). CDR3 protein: CSASETGTPGNTIYF. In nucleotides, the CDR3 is TGCAGTGCTAGTGAAACAGGGACCCCTGGAAACACCATATATTTT.

The CDR3 sequence: CATSFREEQFF. DNA for the CDR3: TGTGCCACCTCCTTTCGGGAGGAGCAGTTCTTC. The V and J genes are TRBV15 and TRBJ2-1; maybe TRBD2 (6 bases). The CDR3 extends over 11 amino acids. V was trimmed by 8 bases and J by 10 bases, leaving 12 bases between them. Germline CDR1 reads LNHNV; CDR2 reads YYDKDF (reference sequence).

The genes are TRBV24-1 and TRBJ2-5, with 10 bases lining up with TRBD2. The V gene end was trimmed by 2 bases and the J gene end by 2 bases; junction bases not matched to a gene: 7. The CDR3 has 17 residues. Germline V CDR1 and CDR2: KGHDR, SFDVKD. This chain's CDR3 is CATSDSSSGGFQETQYF. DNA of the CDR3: TGTGCCACCAGTGATTCTTCTAGCGGGGGCTTTCAAGAGACCCAGTACTTC.

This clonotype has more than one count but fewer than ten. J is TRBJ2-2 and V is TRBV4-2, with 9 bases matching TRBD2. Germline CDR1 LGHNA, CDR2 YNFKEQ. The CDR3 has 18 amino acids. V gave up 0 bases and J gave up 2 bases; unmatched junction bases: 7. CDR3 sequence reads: CASSQDGLAGYNTGELFF. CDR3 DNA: TGTGCCAGCAGCCAAGATGGGCTAGCGGGATATAACACCGGGGAGCTGTTTTTT.

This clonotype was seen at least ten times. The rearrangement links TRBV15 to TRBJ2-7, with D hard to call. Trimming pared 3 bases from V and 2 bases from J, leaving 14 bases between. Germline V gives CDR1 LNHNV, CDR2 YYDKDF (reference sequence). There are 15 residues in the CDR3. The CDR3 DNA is TGTGCCACCAGCAGTGGCCGGCAGCGACCCTACGAGCAGTACTTC. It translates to CATSSGRQRPYEQYF.

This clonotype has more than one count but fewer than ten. The CDR3 bases are TGCAGTGCTAGCCGACAGTTCACATCCAGAAACACCATATATTTT. Protein sequence: CSASRQFTSRNTIYF. The chain joins TRBV20-1 to TRBJ1-3, with a tentative D call TRBD1 (5 bases). The germline V and J ends were trimmed by 3 bases and 5 bases, with 17 bases remaining between them. The germline V gene encodes CDR1 DFQATT and CDR2 SNEGSKA (reference sequence). This CDR3 spans 15 amino acids.

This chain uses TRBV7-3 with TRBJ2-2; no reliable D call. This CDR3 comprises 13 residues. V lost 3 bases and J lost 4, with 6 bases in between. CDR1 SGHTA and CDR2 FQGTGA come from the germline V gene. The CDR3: CASSFPPTGELFF. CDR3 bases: TGTGCCAGCAGCTTCCCACCCACCGGGGAGCTGTTTTTT.

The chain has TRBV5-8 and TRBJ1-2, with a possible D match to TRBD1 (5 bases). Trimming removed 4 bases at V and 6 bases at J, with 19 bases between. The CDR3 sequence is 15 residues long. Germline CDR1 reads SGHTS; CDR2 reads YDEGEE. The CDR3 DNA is TGTGCCAGCAGCACGAATCATGGCAGGGTAAATGGCTACACCTTC. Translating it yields CASSTNHGRVNGYTF.

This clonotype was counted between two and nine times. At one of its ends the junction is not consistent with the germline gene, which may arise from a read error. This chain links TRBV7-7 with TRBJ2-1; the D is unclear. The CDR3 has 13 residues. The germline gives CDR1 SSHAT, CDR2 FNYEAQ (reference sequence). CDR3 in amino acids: CASSPTITNEQFF. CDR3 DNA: TGTGCTAGCAGCCCTACGATAACAAATGAGCAGTTCTTC.

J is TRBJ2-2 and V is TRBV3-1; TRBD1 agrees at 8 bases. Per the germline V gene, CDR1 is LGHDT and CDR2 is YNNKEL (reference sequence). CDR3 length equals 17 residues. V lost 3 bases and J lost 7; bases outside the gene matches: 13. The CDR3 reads CASSHPPGQVEIGELFF. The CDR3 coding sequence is TGTGCCAGCAGCCACCCTCCGGGACAGGTCGAGATCGGGGAGCTGTTTTTT.

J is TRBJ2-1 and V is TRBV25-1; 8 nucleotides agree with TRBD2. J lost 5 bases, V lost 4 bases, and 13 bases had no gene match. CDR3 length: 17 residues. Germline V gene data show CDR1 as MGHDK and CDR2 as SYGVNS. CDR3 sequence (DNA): TGTGCCAGCAGTGGGCCACTGCCCAGCGGGAGCCACAATGAGCAGTTCTTC. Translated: CASSGPLPSGSHNEQFF.

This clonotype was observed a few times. CDR3 sequence reads: CASSQDQIAGGWDTQYF. In nucleotides, the CDR3 is TGTGCCAGCAGCCAAGATCAAATAGCGGGAGGATGGGATACGCAGTATTTT. The chain has TRBV4-2 and TRBJ2-3; TRBD2 agrees at 10 bases. This CDR3 is 17 amino acids long. The V and J ends lost 0 bases and 6 bases, in that order; junction bases with no gene match: 9. Per the germline V gene, CDR1 is LGHNA and CDR2 is YNFKEQ.